The rows below give T cell receptor beta chains drawn from one sample of a study of shared T cell receptors in the human thymus. Sequenced by immunoSEQ multiplex PCR; TCRdb stores in-frame clones only, minus some. The profile shows 640,000 or so clones, about 90% of them singletons. A further study also used this sample, focusing on human thymus T cells.

Material: thymocytes. Receptors were obtained from a boy younger than two with a congenital heart defect. CDR3s include the opening cysteine and the closing phenylalanine or tryptophan. The order of the fields is J gene, D gene, V gene, clone size, CDR3 protein, CDR3 DNA. A D gene is named only where the DNA matches it firmly. Size tells how often a clone was seen (once, few, many) or the class of an expanded clone, and some rows leave it out.

>TRBJ2-1|-|TRBV5-8|-
CASRDPRVHEQFF
TGTGCCAGCAGGGACCCCAGGGTCCATGAGCAGTTCTTC
>TRBJ2-5|TRBD2|TRBV4-2|once
CASSQESSGAPKGTQYF
TGTGCCAGCAGCCAAGAAAGTAGCGGGGCCCCAAAAGGGACCCAGTACTTC
>TRBJ1-2|-|TRBV5-4|-
CASSLYRTAGPNYGYTF
TGTGCCAGCAGCTTGTACCGGACAGCGGGACCTAACTATGGCTACACCTTC
>TRBJ2-5|TRBD2|TRBV6-4|-
CASSERSGGPIVGETQYF
TGTGCCAGCAGTGAGAGAAGCGGGGGGCCCATAGTCGGGGAGACCCAGTACTTC
>TRBJ2-7|-|TRBV28|-
CASSERRGYEQYF
TGTGCCAGCAGTGAGCGGCGGGGCTACGAGCAGTACTTC
>TRBJ2-7|-|TRBV28|-
CASSRDTLYEQYF
TGTGCCAGCAGCCGGGACACCCTTTACGAGCAGTACTTC
>TRBJ2-3|-|TRBV25-1|-
CASRATDTQYF
TGTGCCAGCAGGGCCACAGATACGCAGTATTTT
>TRBJ1-6|-|TRBV25-1|-
CASSRGGRVNSPLHF
TGTGCCAGCAGTCGGGGAGGGAGGGTTAATTCACCCCTCCACTTT
>TRBJ1-5|-|TRBV4-3|few
CASSQKVRRRGSNQPQHF
TGCGCCAGCAGCCAAAAAGTCAGGAGGAGGGGCAGCAATCAGCCCCAGCATTTT
>TRBJ2-3|-|TRBV7-9|once
CASSLWRGTGTDTQYF
TGTGCCAGCAGCTTATGGCGGGGAACAGGTACAGATACGCAGTATTTT
>TRBJ2-3|-|TRBV7-7|-
CASSSSGGPTDTQYF
TGTGCCAGCAGCTCCTCTGGAGGTCCCACAGATACGCAGTATTTT
>TRBJ2-2|TRBD2|TRBV6-5|-
CASSYSAGVNTGELFF
TGTGCCAGCAGTTACTCAGCGGGGGTGAACACCGGGGAGCTGTTTTTT
>TRBJ2-2|TRBD2|TRBV28|few
CASRGTSINTGELFF
TGTGCCAGCAGGGGGACTAGCATCAACACCGGGGAGCTGTTTTTT
>TRBJ2-3|-|TRBV27|-
CASYPFSGGDTQYF
TGTGCCAGCTACCCTTTTAGCGGTGGAGATACGCAGTATTTT
>TRBJ2-1|TRBD2|TRBV19|-
CASSIRTSGHNEQFF
TGTGCCAGTAGTATCCGGACTAGCGGCCACAATGAGCAGTTCTTC
>TRBJ2-7|-|TRBV7-2|-
CASSLWYGGNSYEQYF
TGTGCCAGCAGCTTATGGTACGGCGGGAACTCCTACGAGCAGTACTTC
>TRBJ2-2|TRBD2|TRBV7-3|-
CASSPSGVGTGELFF
TGTGCCAGCAGCCCTAGCGGGGTGGGAACCGGGGAGCTGTTTTTT